This T cell receptor (beta chain) was profiled in a study of cytomegalovirus exposure and HLA in healthy donors. A remark on this clone: Its antigen is not known.

Clones were read by immunoSEQ multiplex PCR, and TCRdb kept only the in-frame ones, dropping some. In the table there are about 200,000 clones, approximately 82% of which are singletons. General observations from the study: A classifier reportedly called cytomegalovirus status with high sensitivity and specificity.

The germline V gene has CDR1 SGHRS and CDR2 YFSETQ. The CDR3 sequence is 15 residues long. V dropped 3 bases and J dropped 5; count of bases not matched to a gene: 9. The receptor was derived from a woman in her thirties in good health and CMV-seropositive. The sequencing input was PBMCs. This chain connects TRBV5-1 to TRBJ2-7; 9 nucleotides agree with TRBD1. The DNA of the CDR3 is TGCGCCAGCAGCTGGCTTGGACAGGGGATACACGAGCAGTACTTC. It specifies CASSWLGQGIHEQYF.